This T cell receptor (beta chain) was sequenced in a study of T cells after yellow fever vaccination. Study background: Low-cell-number fractions underwent preparation using SMART-Seq v4 Ultra Low Input. General observations from the study: Compared with primary, the secondary response was weaker and peaked at day 5, not 15. One caveat is that FACS-sorted repertoires could contain abundant clonotypes contaminating from the bulk population. The study re-detected most primary-vaccination clones after the booster (under 97% CD4, roughly 90% CD8).

MiXCR, applied by TCRdb to the 5' RACE reads, yields one record per CDR3 protein. Here the sample spans more than 300,000 distinct CDR3 sequences, approximately 4% being singletons. The V end was cut by 3 bases, the J end by 10 bases, with 12 bases between. CDR3 size: 13 residues. Per germline, CDR1 WNHNN and CDR2 SYGVQD (reference sequence). Concerning this clonotype: Its matching antigen is unknown.

The chain couples TRBV10-1 to TRBJ1-4, with D unresolved. This specimen was PBMCs, taken 15 days after the yellow fever booster vaccination. The source of this sequence is a man aged 18 to 29 who received the YFV17D yellow fever vaccine. The CDR3 DNA sequence: TGCGCCAGCAGTGACCCCCAGGTGGGAAAACTGTTTTTT. Its protein product is CASSDPQVGKLFF.